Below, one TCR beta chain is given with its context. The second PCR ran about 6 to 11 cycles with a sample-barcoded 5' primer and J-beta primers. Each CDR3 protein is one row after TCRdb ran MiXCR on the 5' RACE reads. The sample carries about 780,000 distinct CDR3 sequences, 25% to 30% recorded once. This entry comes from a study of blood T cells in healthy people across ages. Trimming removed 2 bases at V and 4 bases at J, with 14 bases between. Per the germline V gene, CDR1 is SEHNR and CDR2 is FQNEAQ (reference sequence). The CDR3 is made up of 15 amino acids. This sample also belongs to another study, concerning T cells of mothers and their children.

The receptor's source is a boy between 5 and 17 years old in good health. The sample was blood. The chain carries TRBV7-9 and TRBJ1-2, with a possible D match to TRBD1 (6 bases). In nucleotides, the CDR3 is TGTGCCAGCAGCTTAAACTTACAGGGAGGCTATGGCTACACCTTC. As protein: CASSLNLQGGYGYTF.